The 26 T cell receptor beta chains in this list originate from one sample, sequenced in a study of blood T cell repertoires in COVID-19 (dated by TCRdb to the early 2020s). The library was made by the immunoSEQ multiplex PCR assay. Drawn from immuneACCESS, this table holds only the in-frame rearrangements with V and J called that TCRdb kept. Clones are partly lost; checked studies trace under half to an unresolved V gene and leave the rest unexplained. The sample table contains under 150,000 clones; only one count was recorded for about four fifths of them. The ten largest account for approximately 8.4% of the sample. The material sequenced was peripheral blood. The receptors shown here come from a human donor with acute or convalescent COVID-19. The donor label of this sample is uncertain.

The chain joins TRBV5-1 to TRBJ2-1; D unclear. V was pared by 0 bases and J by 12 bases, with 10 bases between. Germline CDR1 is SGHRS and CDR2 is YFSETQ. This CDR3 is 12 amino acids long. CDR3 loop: CASSLGYSTQFF. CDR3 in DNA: TGCGCCAGCAGCTTGGGGTACAGTACGCAGTTCTTC. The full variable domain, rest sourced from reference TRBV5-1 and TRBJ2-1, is KAGVTQTPRYLIKTRGQQVTLSCSPISGHRSVSWYQQTPGQGLQFLFEYFSETQRNKGNFPGRFSGRQFSNSRSEMNVSTLELGDSALYLCASSLGYSTQFFGPGTRLTVL.

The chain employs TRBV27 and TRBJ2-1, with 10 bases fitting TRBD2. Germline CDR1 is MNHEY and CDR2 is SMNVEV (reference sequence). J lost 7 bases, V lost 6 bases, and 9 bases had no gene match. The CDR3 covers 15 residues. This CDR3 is CASRFSGGSGNEQFF. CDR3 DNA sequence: TGTGCCAGCAGATTTAGCGGGGGGAGTGGAAATGAGCAGTTCTTC.

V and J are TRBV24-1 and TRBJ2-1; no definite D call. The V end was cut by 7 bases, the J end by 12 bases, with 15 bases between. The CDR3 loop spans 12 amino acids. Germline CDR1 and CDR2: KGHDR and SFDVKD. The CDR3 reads CATRDGSAPQFF. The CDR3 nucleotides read TGTGCCACCAGGGATGGCAGCGCACCGCAGTTCTTC.

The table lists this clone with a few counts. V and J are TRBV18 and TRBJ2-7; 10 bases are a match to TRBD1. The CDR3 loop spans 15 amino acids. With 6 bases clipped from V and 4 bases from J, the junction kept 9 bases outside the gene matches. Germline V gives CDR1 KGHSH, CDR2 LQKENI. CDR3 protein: CASSFGTGAGYEQYF. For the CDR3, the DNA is TGTGCCAGCTCGTTCGGGACAGGGGCGGGGTACGAGCAGTACTTC.

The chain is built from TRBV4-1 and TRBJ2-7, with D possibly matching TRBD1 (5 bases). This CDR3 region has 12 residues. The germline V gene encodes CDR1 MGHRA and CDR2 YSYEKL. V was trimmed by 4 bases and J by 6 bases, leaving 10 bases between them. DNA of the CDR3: TGCGCCAGCAGCCTCCAGGGTTCCGAGCAGTACTTC. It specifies CASSLQGSEQYF.

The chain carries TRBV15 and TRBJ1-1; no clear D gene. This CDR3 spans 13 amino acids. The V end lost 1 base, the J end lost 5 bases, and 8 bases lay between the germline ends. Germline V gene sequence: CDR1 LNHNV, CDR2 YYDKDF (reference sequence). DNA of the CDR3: TGTGCCACCAGCAGAGGGGTGGAGACTGAAGCTTTCTTT. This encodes CATSRGVETEAFF.

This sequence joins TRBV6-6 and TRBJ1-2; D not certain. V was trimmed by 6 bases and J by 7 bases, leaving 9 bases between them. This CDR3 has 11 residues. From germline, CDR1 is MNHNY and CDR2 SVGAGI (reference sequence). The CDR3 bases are TGTGCCAGCAGCGAAGAGGCTGGCTACACCTTC. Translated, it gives CASSEEAGYTF.

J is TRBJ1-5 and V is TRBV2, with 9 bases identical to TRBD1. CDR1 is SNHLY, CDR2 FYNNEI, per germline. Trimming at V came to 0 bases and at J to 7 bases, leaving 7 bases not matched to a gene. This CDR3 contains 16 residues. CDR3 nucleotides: TGTGCCAGCAGTGAAGCGCTTGGGACAGGGTCCCAGCCCCAGCATTTT. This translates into CASSEALGTGSQPQHF.

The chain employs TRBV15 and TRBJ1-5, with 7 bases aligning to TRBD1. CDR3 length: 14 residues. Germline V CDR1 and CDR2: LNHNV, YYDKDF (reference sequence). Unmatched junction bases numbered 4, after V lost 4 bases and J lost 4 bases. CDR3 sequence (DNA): TGTGCCACCAGCATCGACAGGGCGAATCAGCCCCAGCATTTT. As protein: CATSIDRANQPQHF.

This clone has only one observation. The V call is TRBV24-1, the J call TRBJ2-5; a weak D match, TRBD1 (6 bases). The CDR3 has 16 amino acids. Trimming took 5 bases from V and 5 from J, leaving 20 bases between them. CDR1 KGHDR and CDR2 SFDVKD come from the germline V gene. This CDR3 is CATSVSPGRGLETQYF. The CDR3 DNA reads TGTGCCACCAGTGTATCCCCGGGCAGGGGTCTGGAGACCCAGTACTTC.

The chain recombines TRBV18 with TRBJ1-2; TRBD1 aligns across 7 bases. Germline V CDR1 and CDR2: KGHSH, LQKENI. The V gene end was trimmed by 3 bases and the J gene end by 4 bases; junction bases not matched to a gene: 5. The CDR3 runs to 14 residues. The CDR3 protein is CASSPSGTVYGYTF. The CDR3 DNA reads TGTGCCAGCTCACCGTCCGGGACAGTCTATGGCTACACCTTC. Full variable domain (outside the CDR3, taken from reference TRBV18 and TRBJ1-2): NAGVMQNPRHLVRRRGQEARLRCSPMKGHSHVYWYRQLPEEGLKFMVYLQKENIIDESGMPKERFSAEFPKEGPSILRIQQVVRGDSAAYFCASSPSGTVYGYTFGSGTRLTVV.

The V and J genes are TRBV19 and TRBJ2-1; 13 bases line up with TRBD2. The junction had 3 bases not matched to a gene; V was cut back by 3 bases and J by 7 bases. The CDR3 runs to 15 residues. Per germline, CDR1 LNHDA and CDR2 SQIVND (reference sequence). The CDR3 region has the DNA TGTGCCAGTAGTATCGGACTAGCGGGGGTAAATGAGCAGTTCTTC. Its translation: CASSIGLAGVNEQFF.

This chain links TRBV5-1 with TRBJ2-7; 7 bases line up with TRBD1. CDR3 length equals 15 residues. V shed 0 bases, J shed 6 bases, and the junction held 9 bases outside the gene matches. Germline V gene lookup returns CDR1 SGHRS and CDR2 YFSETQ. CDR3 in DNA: TGCGCCAGCAGCTTGGGATCTGACAGGGTTTTCGAGCAGTACGTC. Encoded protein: CASSLGSDRVFEQYV.

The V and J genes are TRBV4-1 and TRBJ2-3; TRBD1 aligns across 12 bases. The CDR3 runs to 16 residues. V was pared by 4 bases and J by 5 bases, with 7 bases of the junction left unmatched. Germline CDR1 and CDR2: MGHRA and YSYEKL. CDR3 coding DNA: TGCGCCAGCAGCCGACGGGACAGGGGGCAGGGAGATACGCAGTATTTT. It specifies CASSRRDRGQGDTQYF.

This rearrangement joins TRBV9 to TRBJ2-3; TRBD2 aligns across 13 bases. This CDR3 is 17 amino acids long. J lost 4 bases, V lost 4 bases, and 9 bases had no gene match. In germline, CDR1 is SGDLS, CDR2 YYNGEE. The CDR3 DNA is TGTGCCAGCAGCCCTCGGACTAGCGGGGGATTGTCAGATACGCAGTATTTT. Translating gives CASSPRTSGGLSDTQYF.

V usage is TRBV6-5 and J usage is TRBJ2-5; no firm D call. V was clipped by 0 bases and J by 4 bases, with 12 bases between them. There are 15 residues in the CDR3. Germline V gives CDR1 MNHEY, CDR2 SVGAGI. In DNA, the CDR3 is TGTGCCAGCAGTTACTCGAGTTTCTCCGGAGAGACCCAGTACTTC. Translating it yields CASSYSSFSGETQYF.

The DNA of the CDR3 is TGTGCCAGCTCACCACCGATACAGGGGAGTAATTCACCCCTCCACTTT. This codes for CASSPPIQGSNSPLHF. The V and J genes are TRBV18 and TRBJ1-6, with 7 bases lining up with TRBD1. The CDR3 contains 16 residues. The V gene's germline CDR1 is KGHSH and CDR2 LQKENI. Unmatched junction bases numbered 5, after V lost 0 bases and J lost 6 bases.

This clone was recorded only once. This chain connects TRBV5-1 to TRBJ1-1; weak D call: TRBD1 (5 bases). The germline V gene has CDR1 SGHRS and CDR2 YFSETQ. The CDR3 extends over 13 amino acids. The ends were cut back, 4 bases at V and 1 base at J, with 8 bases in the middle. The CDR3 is CASSIDRNTEAFF. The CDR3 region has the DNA TGCGCCAGCAGCATCGACAGGAACACTGAAGCTTTCTTT. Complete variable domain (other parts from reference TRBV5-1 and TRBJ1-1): KAGVTQTPRYLIKTRGQQVTLSCSPISGHRSVSWYQQTPGQGLQFLFEYFSETQRNKGNFPGRFSGRQFSNSRSEMNVSTLELGDSALYLCASSIDRNTEAFFGQGTRLTVV.

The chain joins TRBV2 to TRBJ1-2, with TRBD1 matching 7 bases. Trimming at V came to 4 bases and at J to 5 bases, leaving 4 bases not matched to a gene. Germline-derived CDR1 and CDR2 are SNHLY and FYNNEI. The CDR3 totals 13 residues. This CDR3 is CASSVEGAYGYTF. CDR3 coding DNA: TGTGCCAGCAGTGTGGAGGGGGCATATGGCTACACCTTC.

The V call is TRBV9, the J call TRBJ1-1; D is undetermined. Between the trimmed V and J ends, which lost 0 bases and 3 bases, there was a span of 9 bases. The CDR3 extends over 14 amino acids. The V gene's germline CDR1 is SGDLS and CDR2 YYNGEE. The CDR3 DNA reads TGTGCCAGCAGCGTAGATGCGATTTACACTGAAGCTTTCTTT. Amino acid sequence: CASSVDAIYTEAFF.

In DNA, the CDR3 is TGTGCCAGCAGTGACGGGATAGGAGTGGCTGGAAACACCATATATTTT. This sequence encodes CASSDGIGVAGNTIYF. This chain joins TRBV6-1 and TRBJ1-3, with D unclear. From germline, CDR1 is MNHNS and CDR2 SASEGT. The CDR3 totals 16 residues. V was pared by 3 bases and J by 2 bases, with 14 bases between.

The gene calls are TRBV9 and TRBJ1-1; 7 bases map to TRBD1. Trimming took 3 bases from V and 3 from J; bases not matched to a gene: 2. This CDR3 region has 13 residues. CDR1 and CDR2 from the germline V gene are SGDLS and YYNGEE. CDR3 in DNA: TGTGCCAGCAGCGCCGACAGGGACACTGAAGCTTTCTTT. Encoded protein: CASSADRDTEAFF.

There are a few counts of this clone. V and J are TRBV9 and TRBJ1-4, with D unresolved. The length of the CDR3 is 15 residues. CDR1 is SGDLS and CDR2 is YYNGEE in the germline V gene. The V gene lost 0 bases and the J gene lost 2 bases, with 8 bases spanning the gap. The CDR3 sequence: CASSVGYGTNEKLFF. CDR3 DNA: TGTGCCAGCAGCGTAGGGTACGGGACTAATGAAAAACTGTTTTTT.

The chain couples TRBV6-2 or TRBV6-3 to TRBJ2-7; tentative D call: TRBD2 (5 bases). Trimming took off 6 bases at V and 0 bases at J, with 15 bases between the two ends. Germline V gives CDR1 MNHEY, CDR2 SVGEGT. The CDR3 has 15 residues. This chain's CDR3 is CASSLGLLSSYEQYV. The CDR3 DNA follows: TGTGCCAGCAGCCTTGGACTCTTGAGCTCCTACGAGCAGTACGTC.

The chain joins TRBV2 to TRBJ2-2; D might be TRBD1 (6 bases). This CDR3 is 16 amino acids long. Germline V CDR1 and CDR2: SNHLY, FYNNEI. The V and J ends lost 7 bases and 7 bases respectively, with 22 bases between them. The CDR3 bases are TGTGCCAGCAAGAGATCGGACAGTACGAGAAACGGGGAGCTGTTTTTT. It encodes CASKRSDSTRNGELFF.

Written as DNA, the CDR3 is TGTGCCAGTAGTATTTTCCTCCCCGGCTATGGCTACACCTTC. This encodes CASSIFLPGYGYTF. The chain is built from TRBV19 and TRBJ1-2, with D unclear. The V and J ends lost 3 bases and 4 bases respectively, with 12 bases between them. Per the germline V gene, CDR1 is LNHDA and CDR2 is SQIVND (reference sequence). The CDR3 runs to 14 residues. The whole variable domain, filled in from reference TRBV19 and TRBJ1-2, reads DGGITQSPKYLFRKEGQNVTLSCEQNLNHDAMYWYRQDPGQGLRLIYYSQIVNDFQKGDIAEGYSVSREKKESFPLTVTSAQKNPTAFYLCASSIFLPGYGYTFGSGTRLTVV.